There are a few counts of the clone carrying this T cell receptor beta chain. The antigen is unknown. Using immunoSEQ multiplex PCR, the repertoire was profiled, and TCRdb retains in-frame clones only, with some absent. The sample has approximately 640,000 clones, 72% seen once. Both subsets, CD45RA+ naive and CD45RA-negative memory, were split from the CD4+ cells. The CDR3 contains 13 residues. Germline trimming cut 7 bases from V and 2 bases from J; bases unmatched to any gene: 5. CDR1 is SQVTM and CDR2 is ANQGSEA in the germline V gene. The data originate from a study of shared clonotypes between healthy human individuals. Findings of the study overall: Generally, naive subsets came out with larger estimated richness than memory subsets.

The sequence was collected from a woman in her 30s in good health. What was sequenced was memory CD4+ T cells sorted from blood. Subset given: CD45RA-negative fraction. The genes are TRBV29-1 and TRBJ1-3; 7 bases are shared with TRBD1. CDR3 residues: CSADDRAGNTIYF. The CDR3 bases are TGCAGCGCCGACGACAGGGCTGGAAACACCATATATTTT.